The 11 T cell receptor beta chains listed next were all sequenced from one sample in a study of cytomegalovirus exposure and HLA in healthy donors. The PCR was carried out with 60 Vbeta primers and 13 Jbeta primers. The protocol was immunoSEQ multiplex PCR, while the TCRdb copy is restricted to in-frame clones and leaves out a portion. This sample has 110,000 or so clones, with around 81% found just once. The sequencing input was PBMCs. These receptors originate from a woman between 25 and 40 years old in good health and CMV-seronegative.

J is TRBJ2-7 and V is TRBV7-9, with D possibly matching TRBD2 (7 bases). The CDR3 is made up of 14 amino acids. Germline-derived CDR1 and CDR2 are SEHNR and FQNEAQ (reference sequence). The ends were cut back, 2 bases at V and 6 bases at J, with 14 bases in the middle. The CDR3 protein is CASSLWGGSLEQYF. The DNA of the CDR3 is TGTGCCAGCAGCTTATGGGGGGGCTCGCTCGAGCAGTACTTC.

V usage is TRBV5-1 and J usage is TRBJ2-7, with D possibly being TRBD1 (5 bases). The CDR3 has 14 residues. V was clipped by 0 bases and J by 3 bases, with 10 bases between them. Germline V gene lookup returns CDR1 SGHRS and CDR2 YFSETQ. The CDR3 coding sequence is TGCGCCAGCAGCTTGGGAAGTCAGGGCTACGAGCAGTACTTC. This encodes CASSLGSQGYEQYF.

This rearrangement joins TRBV5-1 to TRBJ1-1; TRBD1 might be the D (5 bases). The CDR3 extends over 15 amino acids. Germline V gives CDR1 SGHRS, CDR2 YFSETQ. V lost 5 bases to trimming and J lost 0 bases, with 14 bases between them. The CDR3 protein is CASSRGSVMNTEAFF. CDR3 bases: TGCGCCAGCAGTAGGGGCAGCGTCATGAACACTGAAGCTTTCTTT. Filled out from reference TRBV5-1 and TRBJ1-1, the complete variable domain reads KAGVTQTPRYLIKTRGQQVTLSCSPISGHRSVSWYQQTPGQGLQFLFEYFSETQRNKGNFPGRFSGRQFSNSRSEMNVSTLELGDSALYLCASSRGSVMNTEAFFGQGTRLTVV.

This clone was seen a single time. This sequence joins TRBV28 and TRBJ1-5; the match to TRBD1 covers 7 bases. After removal of 5 bases from V and 3 bases from J, the junction contained 7 bases not matched to a gene. Germline V gives CDR1 MDHEN, CDR2 SYDVKM. The CDR3 covers 15 residues. CDR3 loop: CASSASTGNNQPQHF. CDR3 sequence (DNA): TGTGCCAGCAGTGCATCGACAGGGAACAATCAGCCCCAGCATTTT.

The rearrangement uses TRBV15 and TRBJ2-7, with 8 bases identical to TRBD2. V was clipped by 5 bases and J by 5 bases; unmatched bases: 11. The CDR3 has 15 amino acids. Germline assignment: CDR1 LNHNV and CDR2 YYDKDF (reference sequence). CDR3 protein: CATSEARGRFDEQYF. The DNA of the CDR3 is TGTGCCACCAGCGAAGCGCGCGGGAGGTTCGACGAGCAGTACTTC.

The chain joins TRBV10-3 to TRBJ1-1; tentative D call: TRBD1 (6 bases). Trimming took off 2 bases at V and 4 bases at J, with 11 bases between the two ends. Germline CDR1 reads ENHRY; CDR2 reads SYGVKD. The CDR3 totals 14 residues. The CDR3 region is CAISEEAGATEAFF. In DNA, the CDR3 is TGTGCCATCAGTGAGGAAGCGGGGGCCACTGAAGCTTTCTTT.

The chain has TRBV5-4 and TRBJ2-7; tentatively, D is TRBD2 (5 bases). CDR3 length: 13 amino acids. Germline V lookup: CDR1 SGHNT, CDR2 YYREEE (reference sequence). V was pared by 4 bases and J by 0 bases, with 8 bases between. In nucleotides, the CDR3 is TGTGCCAGCAGCGGGAGTAGCTCCTACGAGCAGTACTTC. Amino acids: CASSGSSSYEQYF.

CDR3 residues: CASSVGDRATDTQYF. The CDR3 region has the DNA TGTGCCAGCAGCGTAGGGGACAGGGCGACAGATACGCAGTATTTT. The V gene is TRBV9, the J gene TRBJ2-3, with TRBD1 matching 9 bases. The CDR3 runs 15 residues. V lost 0 bases to trimming and J lost 3 bases; unmatched junction nucleotides: 2. CDR1 and CDR2 from the germline V gene are SGDLS and YYNGEE.

The chain joins TRBV4-2 to TRBJ2-1, with TRBD2 identical over 8 bases. Trimming at V came to 1 base and at J to 5 bases, leaving 7 bases not matched to a gene. CDR3 length equals 16 residues. From germline, CDR1 is LGHNA and CDR2 YNFKEQ. Written as DNA, the CDR3 is TGTGCCAGCAGCCAAGGGTTTAGCGGGATCAACAATGAGCAGTTCTTC. Protein sequence: CASSQGFSGINNEQFF.

V gene TRBV6-5 combines with J gene TRBJ2-7, with 8 bases aligning to TRBD1. Trimming took 9 bases from V and 2 from J; bases not matched to a gene: 6. This CDR3 spans 13 amino acids. Germline CDR1 is MNHEY and CDR2 is SVGAGI. This CDR3 is CASRDRRTYEQYF. For the CDR3, the DNA is TGTGCCAGTCGGGACAGGAGGACCTACGAGCAGTACTTC.

The V gene is TRBV2, the J gene TRBJ2-7; 7 nucleotides align to TRBD1. This CDR3 has 14 amino acids. Germline V gene data show CDR1 as SNHLY and CDR2 as FYNNEI. J lost 4 bases, V lost 6 bases, and 9 bases had no gene match. As DNA, the CDR3 is TGTGCCAGCAGGGCCCAGGGGGTCCCGTACGAGCAGTACTTC. Amino acids: CASRAQGVPYEQYF. Using reference TRBV2 and TRBJ2-7 for the parts outside the CDR3, the full variable domain is EPEVTQTPSHQVTQMGQEVILRCVPISNHLYFYWYRQILGQKVEFLVSFYNNEISEKSEIFDDQFSVERPDGSNFTLKIRSTKLEDSAMYFCASRAQGVPYEQYFGPGTRLTVT.